The 11 T cell receptor beta chains below come from one sample, sequenced in a study of blood T cell repertoires in COVID-19. TCRdb's table, derived via immunoSEQ multiplex PCR, lists solely in-frame clones and lacks some. The data show 60,000 to 75,000 clones, 70% to 90% seen once. The sequencing sample was made of peripheral blood. The receptors here all came from a human donor in a cohort sampled during active COVID-19.

The chain joins TRBV3-1 (or the pseudogene TRBV3-2) to TRBJ1-2; 8 bases agree with TRBD1. With V trimmed by 2 bases and J by 8 bases, 10 bases remained unmatched. The CDR3 loop spans 15 amino acids. Germline CDR1 LGHDT, CDR2 YNNKEL (reference sequence). CDR3 DNA: TGTGCCAGCAGCCAAACCCACAGGGGGTCTGGCGGCTACACCTTC. It codes for CASSQTHRGSGGYTF.

This chain joins TRBV2 and TRBJ1-2; D ambiguous. The CDR3 length is 13 residues. The V and J ends lost 5 bases and 2 bases respectively, with 9 bases between them. Germline V lookup: CDR1 SNHLY, CDR2 FYNNEI. The CDR3 DNA follows: TGTGCCAGCAGTCCTCCTAGAAACTATGGCTACACCTTC. It codes for CASSPPRNYGYTF.

The chain couples TRBV27 to TRBJ1-2; 11 bases are shared with TRBD1. Germline V gene sequence: CDR1 MNHEY, CDR2 SMNVEV (reference sequence). This CDR3 has 15 amino acids. V shed 5 bases, J shed 8 bases, and the junction held 10 bases outside the gene matches. The CDR3 DNA sequence: TGTGCCAGCAGTGGACAGGGGGCGCTGGGGCTAGGCTACACCTTC. Translating it yields CASSGQGALGLGYTF.

The V gene is TRBV12-3 or TRBV12-4, the J gene TRBJ2-1; 7 bases agree with TRBD2. Losses at the gene ends were 6 bases for V and 8 bases for J; bases not matched to a gene: 1. The CDR3 consists of 11 residues. In nucleotides, the CDR3 is TGTGCCAGCAGGACTAGCTATGAGCAGTTCTTC. Its translation: CASRTSYEQFF.

CDR3 protein: CASSTGQDPYEQYF. CDR3 sequence (DNA): TGTGCCAGCAGCACGGGACAGGATCCCTACGAGCAGTACTTC. V gene TRBV5-4 combines with J gene TRBJ2-7; 8 nucleotides match TRBD1. Germline CDR1 SGHNT, CDR2 YYREEE (reference sequence). The CDR3 totals 14 residues. The J segment lost 2 bases and the V segment lost 4 bases, leaving 5 bases of the junction unmatched.

This clone was picked up one time. This sequence joins TRBV3-1 (or the pseudogene TRBV3-2) and TRBJ1-1; the match to TRBD1 covers 9 bases. This CDR3 spans 15 amino acids. V shed 1 base, J shed 4 bases, and the junction held 4 bases outside the gene matches. Germline V gene lookup returns CDR1 LGHDT and CDR2 YNNKEL (reference sequence). DNA of the CDR3: TGTGCCAGCAGCCAAGGGACAGGGGAGGCCACTGAAGCTTTCTTT. This encodes CASSQGTGEATEAFF.

This chain connects TRBV5-1 to TRBJ1-3; TRBD1 agrees at 8 bases. The CDR3 is made up of 13 amino acids. V shed 7 bases, J shed 3 bases, and the junction held 3 bases outside the gene matches. The germline gives CDR1 SGHRS, CDR2 YFSETQ. As DNA, the CDR3 is TGCGCCAGCGGACAGGGTGGTGGAAACACCATATATTTT. Amino acid sequence: CASGQGGGNTIYF.

The rearrangement links TRBV6-5 to TRBJ2-5; the match to TRBD2 covers 10 bases. This CDR3 has 15 amino acids. V gave up 2 bases and J gave up 5 bases; unmatched junction bases: 5. CDR1 MNHEY and CDR2 SVGAGI come from the germline V gene. The CDR3 DNA reads as TGTGCCAGCAGTTACGAGCGGGGGGGCCGGGAGACCCAGTACTTC. Protein product: CASSYERGGRETQYF.

The chain joins TRBV24-1 to TRBJ2-7; the match to TRBD2 covers 12 bases. Losses at the gene ends were 0 bases for V and 2 bases for J; bases not matched to a gene: 4. The CDR3 contains 17 residues. CDR1 and CDR2 (germline): KGHDR, SFDVKD. The CDR3 here is CATSDLQASGGAYEQYF. The CDR3 bases are TGTGCCACCAGTGATTTGCAGGCTAGCGGGGGGGCCTACGAGCAGTACTTC.

This chain joins TRBV6-2 or TRBV6-3 and TRBJ2-7, with 12 bases identical to TRBD2. Germline V lookup: CDR1 MNHEY, CDR2 SVGEGT. CDR3 size: 14 residues. V shed 5 bases, J shed 4 bases, and the junction held 3 bases outside the gene matches. CDR3 coding DNA: TGTGCCAGCAGTCCCACTAGCGGGGGGTACGAGCAGTACTTC. It translates to CASSPTSGGYEQYF.

The J gene is TRBJ2-2, the V gene TRBV7-8, with 12 bases identical to TRBD1. This CDR3 is built from 16 residues. J was trimmed by 5 bases and V by 7 bases; bases with no gene match: 8. In germline, CDR1 is SGHVS, CDR2 FQNEAQ. Written as DNA, the CDR3 is TGTGCCAGCAATAACCGGGACAGGGGGCAAACCGGGGAGCTGTTTTTT. It encodes CASNNRDRGQTGELFF.